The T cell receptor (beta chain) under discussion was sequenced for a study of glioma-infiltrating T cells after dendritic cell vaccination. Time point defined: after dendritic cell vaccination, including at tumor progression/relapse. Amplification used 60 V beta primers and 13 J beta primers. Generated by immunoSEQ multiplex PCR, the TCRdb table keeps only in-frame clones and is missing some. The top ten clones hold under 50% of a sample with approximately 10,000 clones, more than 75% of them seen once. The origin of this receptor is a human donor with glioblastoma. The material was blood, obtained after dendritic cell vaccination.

CDR3 region: CASSLGSHQPQHF. DNA of the CDR3: TGTGCCAGCAGCTTGGGCTCACATCAGCCCCAGCATTTT. This chain links TRBV7-8 with TRBJ1-5; D remains ambiguous. CDR3 length: 13 residues. V lost 3 bases, J lost 5 bases, and 8 bases lay in between. Germline CDR1 SGHVS, CDR2 FQNEAQ.